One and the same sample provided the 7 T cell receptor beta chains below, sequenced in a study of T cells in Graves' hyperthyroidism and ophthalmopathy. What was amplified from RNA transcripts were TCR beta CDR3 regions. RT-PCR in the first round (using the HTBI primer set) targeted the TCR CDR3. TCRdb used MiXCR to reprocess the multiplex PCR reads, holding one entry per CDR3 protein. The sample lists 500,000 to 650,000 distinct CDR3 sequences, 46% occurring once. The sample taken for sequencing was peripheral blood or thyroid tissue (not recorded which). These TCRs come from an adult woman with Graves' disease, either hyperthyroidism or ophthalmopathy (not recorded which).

The CDR3 region has the DNA TGCGCCAGCAGCGTAGGTTGGGGGCAGAAGAACACTGAAGCTTTCTTT. Residues: CASSVGWGQKNTEAFF. The V call is TRBV5-1, the J call TRBJ1-1; D may be TRBD1 (6 bases). Germline V CDR1 and CDR2: SGHRS, YFSETQ. Trimming left V 4 bases short and J 1 base short, with 17 bases between. CDR3 size: 16 residues.

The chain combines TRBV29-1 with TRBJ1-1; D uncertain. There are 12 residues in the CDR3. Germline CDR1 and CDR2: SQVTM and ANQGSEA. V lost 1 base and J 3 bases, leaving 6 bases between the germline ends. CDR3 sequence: CSVEAQDTEAFF. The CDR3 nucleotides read TGCAGCGTTGAAGCCCAGGACACTGAAGCTTTCTTT.

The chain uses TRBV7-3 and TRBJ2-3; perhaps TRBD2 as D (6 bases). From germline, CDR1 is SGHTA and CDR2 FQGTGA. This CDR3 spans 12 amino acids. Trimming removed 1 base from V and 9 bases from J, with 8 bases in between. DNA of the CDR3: TGTGCCAGCAGCTTAATGAGCGGGACGCAGTATTTT. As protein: CASSLMSGTQYF.

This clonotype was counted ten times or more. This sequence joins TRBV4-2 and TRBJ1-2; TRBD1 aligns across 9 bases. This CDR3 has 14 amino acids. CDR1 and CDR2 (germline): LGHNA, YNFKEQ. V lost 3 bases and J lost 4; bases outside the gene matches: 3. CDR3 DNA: TGTGCCAGCAGCCAGGGGGACAGGGCCTATGGCTACACCTTC. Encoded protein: CASSQGDRAYGYTF.

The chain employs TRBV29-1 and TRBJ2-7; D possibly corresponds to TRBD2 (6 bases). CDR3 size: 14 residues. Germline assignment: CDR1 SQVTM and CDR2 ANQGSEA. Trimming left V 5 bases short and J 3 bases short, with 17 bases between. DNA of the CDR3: TGCAGCGTTATACCGGGACTTGGGTACTACGAGCAGTACTTC. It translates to CSVIPGLGYYEQYF.

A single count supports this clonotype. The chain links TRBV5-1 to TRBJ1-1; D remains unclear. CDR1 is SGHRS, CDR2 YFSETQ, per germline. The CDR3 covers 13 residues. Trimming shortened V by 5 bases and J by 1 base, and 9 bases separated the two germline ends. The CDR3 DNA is TGCGCCAGCAGAGTCGACCAGAACACTGAAGCTTTCTTT. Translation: CASRVDQNTEAFF.

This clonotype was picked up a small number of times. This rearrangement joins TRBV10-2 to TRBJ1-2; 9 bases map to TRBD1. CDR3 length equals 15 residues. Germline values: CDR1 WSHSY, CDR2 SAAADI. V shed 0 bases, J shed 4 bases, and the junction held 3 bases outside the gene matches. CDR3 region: CASSESWTGVYGYTF. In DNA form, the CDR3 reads TGCGCCAGCAGTGAGTCTTGGACAGGGGTCTATGGCTACACCTTC.